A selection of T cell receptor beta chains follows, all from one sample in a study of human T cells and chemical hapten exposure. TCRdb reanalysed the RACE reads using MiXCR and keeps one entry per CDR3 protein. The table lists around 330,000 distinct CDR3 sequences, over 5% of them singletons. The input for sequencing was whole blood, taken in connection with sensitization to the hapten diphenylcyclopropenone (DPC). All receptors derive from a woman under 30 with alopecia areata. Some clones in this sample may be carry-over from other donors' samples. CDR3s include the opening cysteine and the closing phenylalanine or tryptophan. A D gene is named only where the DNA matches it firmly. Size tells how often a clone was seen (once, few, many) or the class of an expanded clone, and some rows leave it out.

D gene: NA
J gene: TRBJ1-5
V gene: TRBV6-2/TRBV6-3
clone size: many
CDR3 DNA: TGTGCCAGCAGTTACGCTTCCAGAGTAGTGAGCAATCAGCCCCAGCATTTT
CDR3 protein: CASSYASRVVSNQPQHF

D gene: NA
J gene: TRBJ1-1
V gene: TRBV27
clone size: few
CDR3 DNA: TGTGCCAGCAGCCCCGACAGTCATCTAGCTATGAACACTGAAGCTTTCTTT
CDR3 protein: CASSPDSHLAMNTEAFF

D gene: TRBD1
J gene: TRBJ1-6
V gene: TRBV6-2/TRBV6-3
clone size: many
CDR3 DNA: TGTGCCAGCAGTTTTTTGCAGGGACAGAAGAGCTCCTATAATTCACCCCTCCACTTT
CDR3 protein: CASSFLQGQKSSYNSPLHF

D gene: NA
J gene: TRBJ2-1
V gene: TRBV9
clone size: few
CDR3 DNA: TGTGCCAGCAGCTCTCAGCAGAATGAGCAGTTCTTC
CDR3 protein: CASSSQQNEQFF

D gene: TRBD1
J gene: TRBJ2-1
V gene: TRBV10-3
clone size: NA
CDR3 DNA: TGTGCCATCAGCGACAGACAGGGGTACAATGAGCAGTTCTTC
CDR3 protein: CAISDRQGYNEQFF

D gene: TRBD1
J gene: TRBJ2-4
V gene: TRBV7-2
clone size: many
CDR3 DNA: TGTGCCAGCAGCTTTAGGACAGGTTTAACCAAAAACATTCAGTACTTC
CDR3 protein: CASSFRTGLTKNIQYF

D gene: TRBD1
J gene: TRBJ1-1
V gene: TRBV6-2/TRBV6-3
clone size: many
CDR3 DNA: TGTGCCAGCAGTGGACAGGTGTTTGAAGCTTTCTTT
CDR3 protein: CASSGQVFEAFF

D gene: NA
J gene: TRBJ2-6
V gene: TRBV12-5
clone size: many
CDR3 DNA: TGTGCTAGTGGTTTGGGCCGGGCTTGGCTGACTTCTGGGGCCAACGTCCTGACTTTC
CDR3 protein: CASGLGRAWLTSGANVLTF

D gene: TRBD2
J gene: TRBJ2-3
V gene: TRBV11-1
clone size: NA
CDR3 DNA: TGTGCCAGCAGCTTAGCCACGGGACTAGCGGGGCGGGCAGATACGCAGTATTTT
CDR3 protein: CASSLATGLAGRADTQYF

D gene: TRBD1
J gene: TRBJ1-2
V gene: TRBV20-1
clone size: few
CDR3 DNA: TGCAGTGCTAGAGAACAGGGGGATGGCTACACCTTC
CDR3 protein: CSAREQGDGYTF

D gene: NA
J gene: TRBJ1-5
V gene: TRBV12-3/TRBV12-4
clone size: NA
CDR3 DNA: TGTGCCAGCAGAATAGGGGGGGAGGGCAGCAATCAGCCCCAGCATTTT
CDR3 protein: CASRIGGEGSNQPQHF

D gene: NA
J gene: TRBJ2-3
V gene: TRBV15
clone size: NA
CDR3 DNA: TGTGCCACCAGCAGAGGTGGAAGCGTAAGCACAGATACGCAGTATTTT
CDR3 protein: CATSRGGSVSTDTQYF

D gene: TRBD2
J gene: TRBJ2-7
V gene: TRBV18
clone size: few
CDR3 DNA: TGTGCCAGCTCACCGCCCGGACTAGCGGGGAACGAGCAGTACTTC
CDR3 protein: CASSPPGLAGNEQYF

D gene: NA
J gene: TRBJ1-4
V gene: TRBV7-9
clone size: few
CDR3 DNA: TGTGCCAGCAGCTCCAGTTCTAATGAAAAACTGTTTTTT
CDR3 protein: CASSSSSNEKLFF

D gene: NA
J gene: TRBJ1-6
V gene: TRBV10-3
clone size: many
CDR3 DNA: TGTGCCATCAGCAACGGACGTCCCCGGCATTCACCCCTCCACTTT
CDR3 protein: CAISNGRPRHSPLHF

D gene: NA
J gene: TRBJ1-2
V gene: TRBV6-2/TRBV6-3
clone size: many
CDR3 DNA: TGTGCCAGCAGTGCCCTCCGAACCTATGGCTACACCTTC
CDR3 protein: CASSALRTYGYTF

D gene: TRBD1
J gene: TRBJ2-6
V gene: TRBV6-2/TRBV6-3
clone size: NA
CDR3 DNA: TGTGCCAGCAGTGAAACAGGGGGCACCTCTGGGGCCAACGTCCTGACTTTC
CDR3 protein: CASSETGGTSGANVLTF

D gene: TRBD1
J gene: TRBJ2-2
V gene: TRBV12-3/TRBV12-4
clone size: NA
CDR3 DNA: TGTGCCAGCAGGGGGACAGGGGGCAACACCGGGGAGCTGTTTTTT
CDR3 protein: CASRGTGGNTGELFF

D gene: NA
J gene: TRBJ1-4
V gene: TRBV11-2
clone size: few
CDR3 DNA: TGTGCCAGCAGGTCATCTCGAGGGCGAAATGAAAAACTGTTTTTT
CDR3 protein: CASRSSRGRNEKLFF

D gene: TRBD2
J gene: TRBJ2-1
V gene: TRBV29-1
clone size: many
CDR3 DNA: TGCAGCGTTGACGGGGGGGCTGTGAATGAGCAGTTCTTC
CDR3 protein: CSVDGGAVNEQFF

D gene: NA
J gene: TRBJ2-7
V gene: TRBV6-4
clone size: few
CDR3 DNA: TGTGCCAGCAGTGCCCTCAGGAGCTCCTACGAGCAGTACTTC
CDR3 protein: CASSALRSSYEQYF

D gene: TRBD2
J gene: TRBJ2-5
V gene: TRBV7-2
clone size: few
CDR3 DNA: TGTGCCAGCAGCTCAACCAGCGGGGGCCGGGGAAAGACCCAGTACTTC
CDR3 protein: CASSSTSGGRGKTQYF

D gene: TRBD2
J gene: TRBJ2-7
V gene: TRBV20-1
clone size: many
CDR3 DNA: TGCAGTGCTAGAGGAGGGACTACCTACGAGCAGTACTTC
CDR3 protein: CSARGGTTYEQYF

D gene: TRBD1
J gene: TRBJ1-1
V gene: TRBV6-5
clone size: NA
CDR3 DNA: TGTGCCAGCACAGGGGGCCTCGCTGAAGCTTTCTTT
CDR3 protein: CASTGGLAEAFF

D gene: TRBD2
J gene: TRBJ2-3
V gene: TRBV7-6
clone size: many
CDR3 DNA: TGTGCCAGCAGCGCCCCGGGGGGGCCTGAGACAGATACGCAGTATTTT
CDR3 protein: CASSAPGGPETDTQYF

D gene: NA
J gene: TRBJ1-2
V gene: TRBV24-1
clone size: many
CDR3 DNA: TGTGCCACCAGTGACCCCTCTTCCTATGGCTACACCTTC
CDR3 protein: CATSDPSSYGYTF

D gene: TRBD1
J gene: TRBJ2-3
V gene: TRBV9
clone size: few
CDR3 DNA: TGTGCCAGCAGACCGGACAGGGAAGGGGTAGATACGCAGTATTTT
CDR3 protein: CASRPDREGVDTQYF

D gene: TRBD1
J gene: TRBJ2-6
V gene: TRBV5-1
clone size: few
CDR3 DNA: TGCGCCAGCACATTGACGGGAACAGGGGCTGGGGCCAACGTCCTGACTTTC
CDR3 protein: CASTLTGTGAGANVLTF

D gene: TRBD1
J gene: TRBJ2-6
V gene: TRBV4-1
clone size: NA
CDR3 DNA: TGCGCCAGCAGCCAATGGACAGGGGGTAGCTCTGGGGCCAACGTCCTGACTTTC
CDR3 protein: CASSQWTGGSSGANVLTF

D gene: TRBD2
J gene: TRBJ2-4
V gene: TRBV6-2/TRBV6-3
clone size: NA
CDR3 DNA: TGTGCCAGCGGGGGGGGAGCCAAAAACATTCAGTACTTC
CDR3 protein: CASGGGAKNIQYF

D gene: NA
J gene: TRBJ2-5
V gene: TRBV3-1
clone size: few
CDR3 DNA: TGTGCCAGCAGTCAAATTGAGATGGGAGGCGAAGAGACCCAGTACTTC
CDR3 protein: CASSQIEMGGEETQYF

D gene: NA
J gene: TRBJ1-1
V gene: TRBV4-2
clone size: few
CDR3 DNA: TGTGCCAGCAGCCAACGGCAGGGACGATCTTTCTTT
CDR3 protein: CASSQRQGRSFF

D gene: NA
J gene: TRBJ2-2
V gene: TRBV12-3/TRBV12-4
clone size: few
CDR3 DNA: TGTGCCAGCAGCCCGGCCGGGGAGCTGTTTTTT
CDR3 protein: CASSPAGELFF

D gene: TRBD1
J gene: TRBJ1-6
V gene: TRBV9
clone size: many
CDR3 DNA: TGTGCCAGCAGCTCCCGGGACAGGGCTTCACCCCTCCACTTT
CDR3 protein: CASSSRDRASPLHF

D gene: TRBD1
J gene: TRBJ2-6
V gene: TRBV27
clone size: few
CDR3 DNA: TGTGCCAGCAGTTTGGGGAGACAGGGATTCTCTGGGGCCAACGTCCTGACTTTC
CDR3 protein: CASSLGRQGFSGANVLTF

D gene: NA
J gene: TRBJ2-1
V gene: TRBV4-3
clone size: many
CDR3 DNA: TGCGCCAGCAGCCAAGACGGGACTCGGTACAATGAGCAGTTCTTC
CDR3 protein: CASSQDGTRYNEQFF

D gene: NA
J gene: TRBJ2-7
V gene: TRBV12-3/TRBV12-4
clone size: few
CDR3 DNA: TGTGCCAGCAGTTTTGGCCGGCAGGGTGGAGAGCAGTACTTC
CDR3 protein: CASSFGRQGGEQYF

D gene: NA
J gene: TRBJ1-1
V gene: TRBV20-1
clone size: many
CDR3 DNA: TGCAGTGCTAGATGGGGGACTGAAGCTTTCTTT
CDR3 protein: CSARWGTEAFF

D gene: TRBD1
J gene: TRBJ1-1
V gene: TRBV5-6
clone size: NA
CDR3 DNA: TGTGCCAGCAGCTTGGGACAGGGAAATCCCACTGAAGCTTTCTTT
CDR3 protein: CASSLGQGNPTEAFF

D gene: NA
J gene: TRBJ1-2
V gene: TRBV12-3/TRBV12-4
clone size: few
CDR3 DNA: TGTGCCAGCAGTTTAGGGACGCCTAACTATGGCTACACCTTC
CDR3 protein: CASSLGTPNYGYTF

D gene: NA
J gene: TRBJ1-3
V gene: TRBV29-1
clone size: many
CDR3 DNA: TGCAGCGGGGCGTCCGGAAACACCATATATTTT
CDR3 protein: CSGASGNTIYF

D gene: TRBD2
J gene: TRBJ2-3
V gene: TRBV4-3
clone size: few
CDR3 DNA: TGCGCCAGCAGCCTGCGGGACTACCCTTTTACGCAGTATTTT
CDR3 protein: CASSLRDYPFTQYF

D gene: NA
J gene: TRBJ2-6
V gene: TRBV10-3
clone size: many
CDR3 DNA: TGTGCCATCAGTTCCGCAAACAAGGCCAACGTCCTGACTTTC
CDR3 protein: CAISSANKANVLTF

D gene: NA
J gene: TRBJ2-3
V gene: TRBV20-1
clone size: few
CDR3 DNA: TGCAGTGCTAGAGCGGGCAGGGGCGCAGATACGCAGTATTTT
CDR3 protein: CSARAGRGADTQYF

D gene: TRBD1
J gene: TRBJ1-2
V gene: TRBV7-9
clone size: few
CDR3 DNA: TGTGCCAGCAGCTGGGACAGGGGTGGCTACACCTTC
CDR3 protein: CASSWDRGGYTF